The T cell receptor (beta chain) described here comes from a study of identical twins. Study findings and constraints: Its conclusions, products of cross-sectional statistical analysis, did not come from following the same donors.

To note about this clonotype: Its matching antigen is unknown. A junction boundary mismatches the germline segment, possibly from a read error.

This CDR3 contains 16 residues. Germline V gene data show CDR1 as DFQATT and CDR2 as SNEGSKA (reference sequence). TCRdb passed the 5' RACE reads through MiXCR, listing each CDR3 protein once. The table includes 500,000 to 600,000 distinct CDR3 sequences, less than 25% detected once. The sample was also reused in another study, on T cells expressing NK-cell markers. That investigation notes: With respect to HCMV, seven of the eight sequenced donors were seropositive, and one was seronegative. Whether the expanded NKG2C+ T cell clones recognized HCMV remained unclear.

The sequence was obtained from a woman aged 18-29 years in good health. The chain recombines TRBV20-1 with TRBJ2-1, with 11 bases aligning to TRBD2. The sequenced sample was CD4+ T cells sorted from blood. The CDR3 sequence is CCARVGLAGGGNEQFF. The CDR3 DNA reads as TGCTGTGCTAGAGTAGGTCTAGCGGGAGGTGGGAATGAGCAGTTCTTC.